This entry features one T cell receptor (beta chain) sequence. Its antigen is unknown. V lost 5 bases, J lost 5 bases, and 8 bases lay in between. CDR1 is MDHEN, CDR2 SYDVKM, per germline. CDR3 length equals 12 residues. The sample belongs to a study of CD8 T cell repertoires and HIV-1 epitope variants. TCRdb's copy holds only in-frame clones and misses some; the assay was immunoSEQ multiplex PCR. The data show roughly 4,500 clones, with 55% to 80% seen just once and around 47% held by the top ten. The sample consisted of cultured CD8+ T cells derived from PBMCs. The origin of this receptor is a male donor with HIV. The chain employs TRBV28 and TRBJ2-3; D unresolved. Here the CDR3 DNA reads TGTGCCAGCAGTCAGACTGTAGATACGCAGTATTTT. It codes for CASSQTVDTQYF. Full variable domain (outside the CDR3, taken from reference TRBV28 and TRBJ2-3): DVKVTQSSRYLVKRTGEKVFLECVQDMDHENMFWYRQDPGLGLRLIYFSYDVKMKEKGDIPEGYSVSREKKERFSLILESASTNQTSMYLCASSQTVDTQYFGPGTRLTVL.